This TCR beta chain was captured by sequencing in a study of blood T cell repertoires in COVID-19. Turning to the study itself: Specimens from acute and convalescent COVID-19 originated in the United States, Italy and Spain.

TCRdb keeps only in-frame clones here, not all; method: immunoSEQ multiplex PCR. In the table there are 300,000 to 500,000 clones, approximately 88% of which are singletons. Across 20 to 25 US areas, participants ranged in age from roughly 18 to 95 years. Researchers sorted participants into cohorts using their self-reported clinical history. Trimming cost V 8 bases and J 5 bases; bases outside gene matches: 5. Per the germline V gene, CDR1 is MNHEY and CDR2 is SMNVEV (reference sequence). CDR3 length: 12 residues. What was sequenced was PBMCs or T cells enriched from blood (not recorded which). The V call is TRBV27, the J call TRBJ2-7; TRBD1 agrees at 8 bases. The sequence derives from a woman aged 40 to 49 with acute COVID-19. In nucleotides, the CDR3 is TGTGCCAGCCGGACAGGGTTCAACGAGCAGTACTTC. This gives the protein CASRTGFNEQYF.